This T cell receptor (beta chain) was found in a study of beta chain features in type 1 diabetes. Study conclusions and caveats: The study found moderately but significantly shorter TCRB CDR3s in all four CD4+ subsets of Type 1 diabetes patients.

This clone was seen only once. Its antigen is undetermined. Isolation of CD4+ naive, central memory, regulatory and stem cell-like memory cells was achieved by sorting via CD45RO/CCR7/CD25/CD127/CD95/CD27. Investigators reverse transcribed all isolated RNA, so they sequenced expressed TCRB transcripts. Method: immunoSEQ multiplex PCR; TCRdb's copy keeps in-frame clones and lacks some. The data hold roughly 53,000 clones, with around 45% observed a single time. This CDR3 is 15 amino acids long. Germline V gene data show CDR1 as SGHAT and CDR2 as FQNNGV. V was clipped by 5 bases and J by 6 bases, with 16 bases between them.

The sample consisted of Tregs from blood. The TCR comes from a man aged 25 to 45 with type 1 diabetes. This chain links TRBV11-2 with TRBJ1-4; D possibly corresponds to TRBD1 (6 bases). CDR3 coding DNA: TGTGCCAGCAGCGAAGCTCCGGACAGCTATGAAAAACTGTTTTTT. Protein product: CASSEAPDSYEKLFF.